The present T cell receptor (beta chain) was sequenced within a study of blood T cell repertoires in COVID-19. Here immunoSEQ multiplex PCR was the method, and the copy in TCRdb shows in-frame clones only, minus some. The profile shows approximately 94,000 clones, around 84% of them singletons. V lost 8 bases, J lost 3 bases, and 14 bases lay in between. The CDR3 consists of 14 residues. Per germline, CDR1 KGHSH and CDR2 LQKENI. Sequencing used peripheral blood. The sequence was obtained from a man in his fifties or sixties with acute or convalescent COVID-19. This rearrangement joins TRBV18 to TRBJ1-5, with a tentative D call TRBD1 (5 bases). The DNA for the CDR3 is TGTGCCAGCACCCAGGGAGGGGACAATCAGCCCCAGCATTTT. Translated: CASTQGGDNQPQHF.